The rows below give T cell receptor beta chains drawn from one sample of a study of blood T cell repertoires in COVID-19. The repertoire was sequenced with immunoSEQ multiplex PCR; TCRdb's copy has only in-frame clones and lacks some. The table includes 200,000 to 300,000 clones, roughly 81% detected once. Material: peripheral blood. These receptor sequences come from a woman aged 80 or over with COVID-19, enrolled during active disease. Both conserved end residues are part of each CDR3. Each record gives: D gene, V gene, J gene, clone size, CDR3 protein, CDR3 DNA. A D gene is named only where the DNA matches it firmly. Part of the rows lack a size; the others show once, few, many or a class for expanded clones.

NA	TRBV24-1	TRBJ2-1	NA	CATSEPAGNEQFF	TGTGCCACCAGTGAACCGGCGGGCAATGAGCAGTTCTTC
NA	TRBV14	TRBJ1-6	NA	CASSQGGGRGPNSPLHF	TGTGCCAGCAGCCAAGGAGGCGGCAGGGGCCCCAATTCACCCCTCCACTTT
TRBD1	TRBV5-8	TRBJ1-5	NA	CASSRDRGSRDQPQHF	TGTGCCAGCAGCCGGGACAGGGGAAGTCGGGATCAGCCCCAGCATTTT
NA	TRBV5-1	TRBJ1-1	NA	CASSPGVGLMNTEAFF	TGCGCCAGCAGCCCCGGGGTTGGGTTAATGAACACTGAAGCTTTCTTT
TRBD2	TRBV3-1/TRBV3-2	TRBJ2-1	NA	CASSQPPGTSGYNEQFF	TGTGCCAGCAGCCAACCACCCGGGACTAGCGGATACAATGAGCAGTTCTTC
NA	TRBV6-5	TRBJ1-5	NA	CASSTDTSNQPQHF	TGTGCCAGCAGCACGGACACTAGCAATCAGCCCCAGCATTTT
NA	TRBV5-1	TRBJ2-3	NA	CASSLKVIAATSTDTQYF	TGCGCCAGCAGCTTGAAGGTGATAGCGGCTACTAGCACAGATACGCAGTATTTT
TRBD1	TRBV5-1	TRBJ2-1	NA	CASSFRQGENNEQFF	TGCGCCAGCAGTTTTCGACAGGGAGAAAACAATGAGCAGTTCTTC
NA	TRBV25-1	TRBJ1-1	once	CASSPGTALFLNTEAFF	TGTGCCAGCAGTCCTGGGACTGCCTTATTCCTGAACACTGAAGCTTTCTTT
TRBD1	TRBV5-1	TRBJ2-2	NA	CASSSGQVNTGELFF	TGCGCCAGCAGCTCGGGACAGGTTAACACCGGGGAGCTGTTTTTT
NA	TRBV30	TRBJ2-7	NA	CAWSVMTAAREQYF	TGTGCCTGGAGTGTAATGACAGCCGCACGAGAGCAGTACTTC
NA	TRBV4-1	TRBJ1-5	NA	CASSHTPPGGNQPQHF	TGCGCCAGCAGCCATACACCGCCAGGGGGCAATCAGCCCCAGCATTTT
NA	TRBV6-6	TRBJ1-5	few	CASSVQGSGNQPQHF	TGTGCCAGCAGCGTACAGGGTAGCGGCAATCAGCCCCAGCATTTT
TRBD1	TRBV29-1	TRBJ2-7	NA	CSGRGHNEQYF	TGCAGCGGCAGGGGGCACAACGAGCAGTACTTC
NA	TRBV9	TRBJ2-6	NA	CASSVEVRSAGANVLTF	TGTGCCAGCAGCGTAGAGGTTAGGAGTGCTGGGGCCAACGTCCTGACTTTC
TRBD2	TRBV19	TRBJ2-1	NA	CASATGGLSSYNEQFF	TGTGCCAGTGCGACGGGAGGACTTAGCTCCTACAATGAGCAGTTCTTC
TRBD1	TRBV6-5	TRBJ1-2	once	CASSLYRGNYGYTF	TGTGCCAGCAGTTTGTACAGGGGTAACTATGGCTACACCTTC
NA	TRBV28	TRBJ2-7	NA	CASRGGSRSYEQYF	TGTGCCAGCAGGGGGGGTAGTAGATCCTACGAGCAGTACTTC
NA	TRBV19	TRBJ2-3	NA	CASSIGRGPSTDTQYF	TGTGCCAGTAGTATTGGGCGGGGGCCTAGCACAGATACGCAGTATTTT
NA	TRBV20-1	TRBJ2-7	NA	CSAATYEQYF	TGCAGTGCTGCGACCTACGAGCAGTACTTC
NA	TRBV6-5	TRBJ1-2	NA	CASRAGANYGYTF	TGTGCCAGCAGGGCAGGGGCTAACTATGGCTACACCTTC
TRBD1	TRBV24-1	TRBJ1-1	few	CATSDSTGRAFF	TGTGCCACCAGTGATTCGACAGGGCGAGCTTTCTTT
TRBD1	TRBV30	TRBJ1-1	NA	CAWSVLGGKRAFF	TGTGCCTGGAGTGTCCTAGGGGGCAAACGGGCTTTCTTT
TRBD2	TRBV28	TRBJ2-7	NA	CASSSPGLAGPYEQYF	TGTGCCAGCAGTTCTCCGGGACTAGCGGGACCCTACGAGCAGTACTTC
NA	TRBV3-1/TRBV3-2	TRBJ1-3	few	CASTIAGFSSGNTIYF	TGTGCCAGCACCATTGCGGGGTTTAGCTCTGGAAACACCATATATTTT
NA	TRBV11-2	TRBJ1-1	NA	CASSLLLQDSEAFF	TGTGCCAGCAGCTTACTTTTGCAGGATTCTGAAGCTTTCTTT
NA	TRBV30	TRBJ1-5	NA	CAWSGGAHSNQPQHF	TGTGCCTGGAGCGGAGGGGCCCATAGCAATCAGCCCCAGCATTTT
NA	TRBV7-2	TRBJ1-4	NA	CASSLAGPGEKLFF	TGTGCCAGCAGCTTAGCTGGTCCAGGGGAAAAACTGTTTTTT
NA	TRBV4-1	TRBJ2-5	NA	CASSPTPYQETQYF	TGCGCCAGCAGCCCAACACCGTACCAAGAGACCCAGTACTTC
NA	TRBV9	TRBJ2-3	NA	CASSPRPRGTQYF	TGTGCCAGCAGCCCACGGCCCAGGGGTACGCAGTATTTT
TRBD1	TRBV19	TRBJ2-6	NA	CASTGTGEWANVLTF	TGTGCCAGCACCGGGACAGGGGAATGGGCCAACGTCCTGACTTTC